Listed here is a single TCR beta chain. V lost 3 bases to trimming and J lost 8 bases, with 22 bases between them. Germline V gene sequence: CDR1 MDHEN, CDR2 SYDVKM. There are 16 residues in the CDR3. The sample belongs to a study of shared clonotypes between healthy human individuals. TCRdb's copy holds only in-frame clones and misses some; the assay was immunoSEQ multiplex PCR. The sample includes about 180,000 clones, roughly 91% of them seen just once. The sequence was obtained from a woman in her 30s in good health. The gene calls are TRBV28 and TRBJ1-2, with a weak D call TRBD1 (5 bases). Sequenced input: naive CD4+ T cells sorted from blood. Documented subset: CD45RA+ positively selected. The CDR3 here is CASSLSTGTPQRGYTF. CDR3 nucleotide sequence: TGTGCCAGCAGTTTGTCAACCGGGACGCCTCAGCGGGGCTACACCTTC.